These 11 T cell receptor beta chains came from one sample sequenced in a study of T cell clonality in common variable immunodeficiency. Using immunoSEQ multiplex PCR, the repertoire was profiled, and TCRdb retains in-frame clones only, with some absent. There are fewer than 50,000 clones in the sample, none observed a single time. Material: peripheral blood mononuclear cells. These receptors all come from a person aged 18 to 70 in good health.

This clone was picked up many times. The read ends 3 residues before the CDR3 terminus; that terminus is restored from the germline J gene. The rearrangement links TRBV7-3 to TRBJ2-3; a weak D match, TRBD2 (6 bases). Germline CDR1 is SGHTA and CDR2 is FQGTGA. The CDR3 contains 16 residues. The V end was cut by 2 bases, the J end by 3 bases, with 15 bases between. CDR3: CASSLGGDFRTDTQYF. The DNA read from the CDR3 is TGTGCCAGCAGCTTAGGAGGGGACTTTCGGACAGATACG.

This clone was detected a few times. Read data end 3 residues before the CDR3 end; the end is taken from the germline J gene. The chain is built from TRBV20-1 and TRBJ2-7; 7 bases match TRBD1. CDR1 is DFQATT and CDR2 is SNEGSKA in the germline V gene (reference sequence). V was clipped by 3 bases and J by 1 base; unmatched bases: 3. CDR3 length: 13 residues. This CDR3 reads CSARKGQSYEQYF. CDR3 bases read: TGCAGTGCTAGGAAGGGACAGTCCTACGAG.

This clone was observed many times. The read falls 3 residues short of the CDR3 end, and the missing part is taken from the germline J gene. The chain joins TRBV20-1 to TRBJ1-1; 8 positions agree with TRBD1. This CDR3 region has 16 residues. V shed 1 base, J shed 5 bases, and the junction held 12 bases outside the gene matches. CDR1 is DFQATT, CDR2 SNEGSKA, per germline (reference sequence). CDR3 in amino acids: CSARGLNQGARTEAFF. Incomplete CDR3 DNA: TGCAGTGCTAGAGGATTAAATCAGGGGGCGAGGACTGAA.

This clone was observed many times. Read coverage stops 3 residues before the CDR3 terminus; the germline J gene supplies the remainder. The chain employs TRBV19 and TRBJ2-3; 11 bases align to TRBD2. Germline trimming cut 8 bases from V and 6 bases from J; bases unmatched to any gene: 10. There are 15 residues in the CDR3. From germline, CDR1 is LNHDA and CDR2 SQIVND (reference sequence). CDR3 DNA, as far as it was read: TGTGCCAGTTTGCTTACTAGCGGGAGCAGGGATACG. Its translation is CASLLTSGSRDT. The whole CDR3 reads CASLLTSGSRDTQYF.

This clone was recorded many times. The CDR3 is cut off 3 residues early in the read; its end comes from the germline J gene. The V call is TRBV30, the J call TRBJ1-2; 7 bases line up with TRBD1. The germline V gene has CDR1 GTSNPN and CDR2 SVGIG (reference sequence). V lost 4 bases, J lost 6 bases, and 11 bases stayed unmatched. The CDR3 has 14 residues. The CDR3 bases that were read are TGTGCCTGGATTAGGGGGCCAGGAAGGGATGGC. This gives the protein CAWIRGPGRDG. The whole CDR3 protein is CAWIRGPGRDGYTF.

This clone was seen at least ten times. The read is 3 residues too short to cover the CDR3 end, so that end is filled in from the germline J gene. The chain links TRBV6-2 or TRBV6-3 to TRBJ2-1; 13 nucleotides agree with TRBD2. V lost 4 bases, J lost 9 bases, and 9 bases stayed unmatched. This CDR3 is built from 16 residues. Per germline, CDR1 MNHEY and CDR2 SVGEGT. CDR3 DNA (partial): TGTGCCAGCAGTTCACCAACTAGCGGGAGGGGGGGTGAG. It codes for CASSSPTSGRGGE. The complete CDR3 reads CASSSPTSGRGGEQFF.

This clone was recorded at least ten times. The DNA ends 3 residues before the CDR3 does, and the rest of the CDR3 is filled in from the germline J gene. The chain links TRBV29-1 to TRBJ1-4, with D maybe TRBD1 (6 bases). The CDR3 has 16 residues. CDR1 is SQVTM and CDR2 is ANQGSEA in the germline V gene. The CDR3 protein is CSVERRYGDRRIKLFF. The CDR3 DNA, read in part, is TGCAGCGTTGAACGTAGGTATGGCGACAGGAGGATTAAA.

This clone was detected ten times or more. Read sequence stops 3 residues before the CDR3 end, and the germline J gene provides the missing end. The chain combines TRBV7-2 with TRBJ2-1; tentatively, D is TRBD2 (5 bases). CDR1 is SGHTA, CDR2 FQGNSA, per germline. The V end lost 0 bases, the J end lost 0 bases, and 12 bases lay between the germline ends. This CDR3 is 17 amino acids long. The CDR3 loop reads CASSLAGSGSSYNEQFF. The sequenced CDR3 bases are TGTGCCAGCAGCTTAGCGGGAAGCGGCAGCTCCTACAATGAG.

Many counts were recorded for this clone. The read finishes 3 residues shy of the CDR3 end, and the germline J gene is used to complete it. J is TRBJ2-3 and V is TRBV5-6; D remains unclear. This CDR3 has 12 residues. V was shortened by 4 bases and J by 2 bases, with 5 bases between the two germline ends. The germline V gene has CDR1 SGHDT and CDR2 YYEEEE. The CDR3 sequence: CASSRDTDTQYF. The part of the CDR3 DNA that was read is TGTGCCAGCAGCCGCGACACAGATACG.

This clone was seen ten or more times. The CDR3 end lies 3 residues beyond the end of the read and is filled in from the germline J gene. This rearrangement joins TRBV19 to TRBJ2-7; perhaps TRBD1 as D (6 bases). Germline V gene data show CDR1 as LNHDA and CDR2 as SQIVND (reference sequence). CDR3 size: 15 residues. V was trimmed by 4 bases and J by 2 bases, leaving 15 bases between them. The CDR3: CASSTEQGGPYEQYF. The sequenced part of the CDR3 DNA is TGTGCCAGTAGTACTGAACAGGGCGGCCCCTACGAG.

This clone showed up many times. With the read ending 3 residues before the CDR3 end, the germline J gene is used to fill in that end. The chain has TRBV28 and TRBJ1-6; possible D gene TRBD1, 5 bases. CDR3 size: 15 residues. Germline V gene data show CDR1 as MDHEN and CDR2 as SYDVKM. Trimming stripped 2 bases from V and 0 bases from J, with 5 bases between. The CDR3 is CASSLDSSYNSPLHF. The sequenced part of the CDR3 DNA is TGTGCCAGCAGTTTAGACAGCTCCTATAATTCACCC.